Shown below are 2 T cell receptor beta chains from a single sample sequenced in a study of T cells in Graves' hyperthyroidism and ophthalmopathy. TCR beta CDR3 region amplification was performed from RNA transcripts. A first-round RT-PCR of the TCR CDR3 used the HTBI primer set. TCRdb fed the multiplex PCR reads into MiXCR, producing one record per CDR3 protein. The sample shows over 700,000 distinct CDR3 sequences, 18% of them seen only once. Sequencing used blood. The origin of the receptors is a woman between 50 and 59 years old with Graves' hyperthyroidism that later progressed to Graves' ophthalmopathy.

Regarding this clonotype: A much bigger clone sits one base away, suggesting this may be a read error. The chain couples TRBV3-1 to TRBJ2-6; D is unclear. The CDR3 runs 16 residues. V shed 6 bases and J shed 4 bases, with 16 bases lying between them. Germline-derived CDR1 and CDR2 are LGHDT and YNNKEL (reference sequence). In DNA form, the CDR3 reads TGTGCCAGCAGGGATGCTACGATAGCCGGGGCCAACGTCCTGACTTTC. Its translation: CASRDATIAGANVLTF.

The V call is TRBV5-6, the J call TRBJ2-1; TRBD1 matches at 11 bases. V lost 7 bases and J lost 2; bases outside the gene matches: 5. Germline CDR1 reads SGHDT; CDR2 reads YYEEEE. The CDR3 contains 15 residues. For the CDR3, the DNA is TGTGCCAGCGTCGTGGACAGGGGGCCCTACAATGAGCAGTTCTTC. The encoded protein is CASVVDRGPYNEQFF.